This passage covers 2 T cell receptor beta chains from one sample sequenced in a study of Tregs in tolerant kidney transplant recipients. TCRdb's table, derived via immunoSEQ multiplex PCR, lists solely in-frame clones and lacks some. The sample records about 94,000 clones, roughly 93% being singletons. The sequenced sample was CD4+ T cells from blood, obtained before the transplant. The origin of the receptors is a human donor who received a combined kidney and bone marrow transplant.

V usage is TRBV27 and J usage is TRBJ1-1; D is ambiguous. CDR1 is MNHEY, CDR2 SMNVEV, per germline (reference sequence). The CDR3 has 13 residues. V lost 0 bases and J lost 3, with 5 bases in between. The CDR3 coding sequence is TGTGCCAGCAGTTTATCCAGTTACACTGAAGCTTTCTTT. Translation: CASSLSSYTEAFF.

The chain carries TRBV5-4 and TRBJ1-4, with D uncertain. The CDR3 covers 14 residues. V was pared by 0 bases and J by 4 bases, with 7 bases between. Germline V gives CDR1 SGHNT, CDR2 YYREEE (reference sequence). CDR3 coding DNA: TGTGCCAGCAGCTTGGGACTGATTAATGAAAAACTGTTTTTT. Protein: CASSLGLINEKLFF. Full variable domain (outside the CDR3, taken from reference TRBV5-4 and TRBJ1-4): ETGVTQSPTHLIKTRGQQVTLRCSSQSGHNTVSWYQQALGQGPQFIFQYYREEENGRGNFPPRFSGLQFPNYSSELNVNALELDDSALYLCASSLGLINEKLFFGSGTQLSVL.